The 21 T cell receptor beta chains below all came from one sample that was sequenced in a study of OX40 agonist ivuxolimab in advanced cancers. TCRdb's copy holds only in-frame clones and misses some; the assay was immunoSEQ multiplex PCR. The sample lists about 26,000 clones, around 90% occurring once. This specimen consisted of CD4+ or CD8+ T cells sorted from blood, obtained in a trial of the OX40 agonist ivuxolimab. The receptors shown here come from an adult with an advanced solid tumor such as melanoma, head and neck, liver or kidney cancer.

V usage is TRBV5-6 and J usage is TRBJ2-7; weak D call: TRBD1 (6 bases). Germline assignment: CDR1 SGHDT and CDR2 YYEEEE. The CDR3 loop spans 16 amino acids. Trimming left V 4 bases short and J 4 bases short, with 21 bases between. The CDR3 protein is CASSETGTYYTYEQYF. CDR3 bases: TGTGCCAGCAGCGAGACAGGAACCTACTACACATACGAGCAGTACTTC.

CDR3 loop: CASSLFWDSSSTDTQYF. In DNA form, the CDR3 reads TGTGCCAGCAGCTTGTTCTGGGATAGCAGTAGCACAGATACGCAGTATTTT. The V call is TRBV5-6, the J call TRBJ2-3; D is undetermined. With 1 base removed from V and 0 bases from J, the gap between germline ends came to 15 bases. Germline values: CDR1 SGHDT, CDR2 YYEEEE. The CDR3 has 17 residues.

This chain links TRBV7-9 with TRBJ2-7; TRBD1 agrees at 11 bases. V gave up 2 bases and J gave up 6 bases; unmatched junction bases: 6. CDR1 SEHNR and CDR2 FQNEAQ come from the germline V gene (reference sequence). There are 15 residues in the CDR3. The CDR3 DNA reads as TGTGCCAGCAGCTTACCGGGACAGGGGGTAAGCGAGCAGTACTTC. It specifies CASSLPGQGVSEQYF. Together with reference TRBV7-9 and TRBJ2-7, the CDR3 gives the full variable domain: DTGVSQNPRHKITKRGQNVTFRCDPISEHNRLYWYRQTLGQGPEFLTYFQNEAQLEKSRLLSDRFSAERPKGSFSTLEIQRTEQGDSAMYLCASSLPGQGVSEQYFGPGTRLTVT.

This rearrangement joins TRBV5-8 to TRBJ1-1; D is unresolved. Germline-derived CDR1 and CDR2 are SGHTS and YDEGEE. The germline V and J ends were trimmed by 0 bases and 4 bases, with 7 bases remaining between them. This CDR3 is built from 13 residues. Written as DNA, the CDR3 is TGTGCCAGCAGCTTGGCGCCAGGCACTGAAGCTTTCTTT. Encoded protein: CASSLAPGTEAFF.

The rearrangement links TRBV19 to TRBJ2-7, with 9 positions matching TRBD1. The germline V gene has CDR1 LNHDA and CDR2 SQIVND (reference sequence). The V and J ends lost 3 bases and 5 bases, in that order; junction bases with no gene match: 8. The CDR3 spans 15 residues. CDR3 nucleotide sequence: TGTGCCAGTAGTATTGTGGACAGGGGTATCCACGAGCAGTACTTC. It codes for CASSIVDRGIHEQYF.

The chain uses TRBV7-6 and TRBJ1-1, with D perhaps matching TRBD1 (6 bases). V was trimmed by 2 bases and J by 6 bases, leaving 13 bases between them. This CDR3 region has 14 residues. Germline CDR1 and CDR2: SGHVS and FNYEAQ. This chain's CDR3 is CASSLTGTNSEAFF. The CDR3 bases are TGTGCCAGCAGCTTAACCGGGACAAATTCTGAAGCTTTCTTT.

This clone was recorded once. The chain has TRBV27 and TRBJ2-1, with 9 positions matching TRBD2. Trimming cost V 3 bases and J 3 bases; bases outside gene matches: 0. This CDR3 has 14 residues. Germline loops: CDR1 MNHEY, CDR2 SMNVEV (reference sequence). The CDR3 loop reads CASSFSGSYNEQFF. CDR3 nucleotide sequence: TGTGCCAGCAGTTTTAGCGGGAGCTACAATGAGCAGTTCTTC.

This clone was seen only once. This sequence joins TRBV28 and TRBJ1-1; 11 bases are a match to TRBD1. The V and J ends lost 0 bases and 4 bases, in that order; junction bases with no gene match: 1. Germline V CDR1 and CDR2: MDHEN, SYDVKM. This CDR3 contains 15 residues. The CDR3 loop is CASSLWGTGGTEAFF. As DNA, the CDR3 is TGTGCCAGCAGTTTATGGGGGACAGGGGGCACTGAAGCTTTCTTT. Using reference TRBV28 and TRBJ1-1 for the parts outside the CDR3, the full variable domain is DVKVTQSSRYLVKRTGEKVFLECVQDMDHENMFWYRQDPGLGLRLIYFSYDVKMKEKGDIPEGYSVSREKKERFSLILESASTNQTSMYLCASSLWGTGGTEAFFGQGTRLTVV.

The V gene is TRBV4-1, the J gene TRBJ2-1; D is undetermined. V was trimmed by 2 bases and J by 6 bases, leaving 8 bases between them. The CDR3 runs to 13 residues. CDR1 and CDR2 (germline): MGHRA, YSYEKL. This CDR3 is CASSQSWGNEQFF. In DNA, the CDR3 is TGCGCCAGCAGCCAATCATGGGGCAATGAGCAGTTCTTC.

The chain combines TRBV6-5 with TRBJ2-1; 7 bases align to TRBD2. The junction had 2 bases not matched to a gene; V was cut back by 6 bases and J by 0 bases. The germline CDR1 and CDR2 sequences are MNHEY and SVGAGI. This CDR3 is 14 amino acids long. The CDR3, as DNA: TGTGCCAGCAGCGGGGGGTTCTCCTACAATGAGCAGTTCTTC. Translation: CASSGGFSYNEQFF.

The rearrangement links TRBV18 to TRBJ1-2; no clear D gene. The CDR3 is 14 residues long. Per the germline V gene, CDR1 is KGHSH and CDR2 is LQKENI. Trimming cost V 2 bases and J 5 bases, with 12 bases left between them. As DNA, the CDR3 is TGTGCCAGCTCACCAATGGGAAATACTTATGGCTACACCTTC. It codes for CASSPMGNTYGYTF.

This clone appeared a few times. The chain is built from TRBV11-1 and TRBJ1-1; TRBD1 matches 8 bases. Losses at the gene ends were 6 bases for V and 8 bases for J; bases not matched to a gene: 5. From germline, CDR1 is SGHAT and CDR2 FQDESV (reference sequence). The CDR3 consists of 12 residues. The CDR3 loop is CASRTDREEAFF. The CDR3 DNA follows: TGTGCCAGCAGAACGGACAGGGAGGAAGCTTTCTTT.

This clone was seen only a few times. This chain connects TRBV15 to TRBJ2-7; D is possibly TRBD1 (5 bases). V lost 1 base and J 0 bases, leaving 10 bases between the germline ends. This CDR3 has 15 residues. CDR1 and CDR2 (germline): LNHNV, YYDKDF (reference sequence). The CDR3 DNA sequence: TGTGCCACCAGCAGAGGGAAGGGGCCCTCCTACGAGCAGTACTTC. Its translation: CATSRGKGPSYEQYF.

This clone was counted once. V gene TRBV14 combines with J gene TRBJ2-7; D possibly corresponds to TRBD1 (5 bases). CDR1 and CDR2 (germline): SGHDN, FVKESK. The CDR3 is made up of 13 amino acids. Trimming removed 7 bases at V and 1 base at J, with 11 bases between. In nucleotides, the CDR3 is TGTGCCAGCACGCACCAGGGATCCTACGAGCAGTACTTC. This encodes CASTHQGSYEQYF.

The chain carries TRBV4-2 and TRBJ1-5; a possible D gene is TRBD1 (6 bases). In germline, CDR1 is LGHNA, CDR2 YNFKEQ. This CDR3 is built from 14 residues. Trimming removed 4 bases at V and 6 bases at J, with 13 bases between. As DNA, the CDR3 is TGTGCCAGCAGCCCAAACACAGGGATTCAGCCCCAGCATTTT. It encodes CASSPNTGIQPQHF.

The CDR3 DNA follows: TGTGCCACCAGTCCCGGGCGGGGCTACGAGCAGTACTTC. The encoded protein is CATSPGRGYEQYF. The genes are TRBV15 and TRBJ2-7, with D tentatively TRBD2 (6 bases). Germline-derived CDR1 and CDR2 are LNHNV and YYDKDF (reference sequence). This CDR3 has 13 residues. Trimming shortened V by 6 bases and J by 3 bases, and 12 bases separated the two germline ends.

The rearrangement links TRBV7-9 to TRBJ2-3; no clear D gene. This CDR3 comprises 13 residues. The V and J ends lost 5 bases and 6 bases respectively, with 12 bases between them. The germline V gene has CDR1 SEHNR and CDR2 FQNEAQ (reference sequence). DNA for the CDR3: TGTGCCAGCAGCCTCCGTTTAGTGGATACGCAGTATTTT. Protein sequence: CASSLRLVDTQYF.

This chain uses TRBV4-3 with TRBJ1-4; TRBD1 might be the D (5 bases). V dropped 0 bases and J dropped 6 bases, with 11 bases sitting between them. Germline CDR1 LGHNA, CDR2 YSLEER. The CDR3 spans 15 residues. DNA for the CDR3: TGCGCCAGCAGCCAAGACCGGGGCACCCATGAAAAACTGTTTTTT. This translates into CASSQDRGTHEKLFF.

This clone occurred once. The chain is built from TRBV7-8 and TRBJ2-1; D not resolved. Germline V gives CDR1 SGHVS, CDR2 FQNEAQ. This CDR3 contains 15 residues. The V and J ends lost 6 bases and 4 bases respectively, with 16 bases between them. The CDR3 DNA follows: TGTGCCAGCAGACAATCTCCTGGGCAATACAATGAGCAGTTCTTC. Translated: CASRQSPGQYNEQFF.

The rearrangement joins TRBV2 to TRBJ2-7; no reliable D call. The ends were cut back, 4 bases at V and 6 bases at J, with 4 bases in the middle. The CDR3 extends over 10 amino acids. CDR1 SNHLY and CDR2 FYNNEI come from the germline V gene. The CDR3: CASSAGEQYF. The CDR3 DNA reads TGTGCCAGCAGTGCCGGCGAGCAGTACTTC.

The V gene is TRBV21-1, the J gene TRBJ2-1; no check of the table's D call, TRBD1, against the DNA was made. TRBV21-1 is listed as a pseudogene. This CDR3 has 15 residues. CDR3 DNA sequence: TGTGCCAGCAGCAAAATCAAGGGGATGGGCAATGAGCAGTTCTTC. It encodes CASSKIKGMGNEQFF.